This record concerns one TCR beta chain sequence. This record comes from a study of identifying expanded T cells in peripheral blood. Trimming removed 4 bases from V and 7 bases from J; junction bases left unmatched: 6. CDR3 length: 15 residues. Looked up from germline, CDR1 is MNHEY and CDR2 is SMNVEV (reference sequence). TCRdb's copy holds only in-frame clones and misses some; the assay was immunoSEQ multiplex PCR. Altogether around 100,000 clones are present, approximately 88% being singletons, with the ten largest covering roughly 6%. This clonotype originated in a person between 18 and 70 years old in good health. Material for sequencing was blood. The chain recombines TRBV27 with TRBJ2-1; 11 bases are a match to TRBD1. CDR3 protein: CASSSQGTGGNEQFF. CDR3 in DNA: TGTGCCAGCAGTTCACAAGGGACAGGGGGAAATGAGCAGTTCTTC.